The clone carrying this T cell receptor (beta chain) has ten or more counts. As TCR cDNA was made by 5'RACE template switching, a universal primer site and UMIs were added. TCRdb passed the 5' RACE reads through MiXCR, listing each CDR3 protein once. This table has approximately 120,000 distinct CDR3 sequences, 6% to 8% appearing once. The data were obtained in a study of T cells after yellow fever vaccination. Study summary: Low-cell-number fractions were prepared with SMART-Seq v4 Ultra Low Input.

This material consisted of CD4+ T cells sorted from PBMCs, taken approximately 11 days after the first yellow fever vaccination. This receptor was obtained from a young man who received the YFV17D yellow fever vaccine.

DNA of the CDR3: TGTGCCAGCTCACCAGACAGGGCACAGCCCCAGCATTTT. Protein sequence: CASSPDRAQPQHF. The chain recombines TRBV18 with TRBJ1-5; 7 positions match TRBD1. The CDR3 runs 13 residues. CDR1 is KGHSH and CDR2 is LQKENI in the germline V gene. V lost 2 bases to trimming and J lost 7 bases; unmatched junction nucleotides: 2.